This T cell receptor (beta chain) emerged from a study of blood T cell repertoires in COVID-19. Study details: Samples came from the United States, Italy and Spain, spanning acute and convalescent COVID-19.

TCRdb's table, derived via immunoSEQ multiplex PCR, lists solely in-frame clones and lacks some. The data hold over 200,000 clones, with roughly 85% observed a single time. This CDR3 comprises 15 residues. CDR1 and CDR2 (germline): SGDLS, YYNGEE. The V gene lost 0 bases and the J gene lost 3 bases, with 13 bases spanning the gap. Each participant's cohort was designated according to participant-reported clinical history. This TCR came from a man aged 35-49 years who had recovered from COVID-19. The sequenced sample consisted of PBMCs or T cells enriched from blood (not recorded which). V usage is TRBV9 and J usage is TRBJ2-7, with a tentative D call TRBD2 (6 bases). The CDR3: CASSVAEGLGYEQYF. CDR3 nucleotides: TGTGCCAGCAGCGTAGCGGAGGGTTTAGGCTACGAGCAGTACTTC.